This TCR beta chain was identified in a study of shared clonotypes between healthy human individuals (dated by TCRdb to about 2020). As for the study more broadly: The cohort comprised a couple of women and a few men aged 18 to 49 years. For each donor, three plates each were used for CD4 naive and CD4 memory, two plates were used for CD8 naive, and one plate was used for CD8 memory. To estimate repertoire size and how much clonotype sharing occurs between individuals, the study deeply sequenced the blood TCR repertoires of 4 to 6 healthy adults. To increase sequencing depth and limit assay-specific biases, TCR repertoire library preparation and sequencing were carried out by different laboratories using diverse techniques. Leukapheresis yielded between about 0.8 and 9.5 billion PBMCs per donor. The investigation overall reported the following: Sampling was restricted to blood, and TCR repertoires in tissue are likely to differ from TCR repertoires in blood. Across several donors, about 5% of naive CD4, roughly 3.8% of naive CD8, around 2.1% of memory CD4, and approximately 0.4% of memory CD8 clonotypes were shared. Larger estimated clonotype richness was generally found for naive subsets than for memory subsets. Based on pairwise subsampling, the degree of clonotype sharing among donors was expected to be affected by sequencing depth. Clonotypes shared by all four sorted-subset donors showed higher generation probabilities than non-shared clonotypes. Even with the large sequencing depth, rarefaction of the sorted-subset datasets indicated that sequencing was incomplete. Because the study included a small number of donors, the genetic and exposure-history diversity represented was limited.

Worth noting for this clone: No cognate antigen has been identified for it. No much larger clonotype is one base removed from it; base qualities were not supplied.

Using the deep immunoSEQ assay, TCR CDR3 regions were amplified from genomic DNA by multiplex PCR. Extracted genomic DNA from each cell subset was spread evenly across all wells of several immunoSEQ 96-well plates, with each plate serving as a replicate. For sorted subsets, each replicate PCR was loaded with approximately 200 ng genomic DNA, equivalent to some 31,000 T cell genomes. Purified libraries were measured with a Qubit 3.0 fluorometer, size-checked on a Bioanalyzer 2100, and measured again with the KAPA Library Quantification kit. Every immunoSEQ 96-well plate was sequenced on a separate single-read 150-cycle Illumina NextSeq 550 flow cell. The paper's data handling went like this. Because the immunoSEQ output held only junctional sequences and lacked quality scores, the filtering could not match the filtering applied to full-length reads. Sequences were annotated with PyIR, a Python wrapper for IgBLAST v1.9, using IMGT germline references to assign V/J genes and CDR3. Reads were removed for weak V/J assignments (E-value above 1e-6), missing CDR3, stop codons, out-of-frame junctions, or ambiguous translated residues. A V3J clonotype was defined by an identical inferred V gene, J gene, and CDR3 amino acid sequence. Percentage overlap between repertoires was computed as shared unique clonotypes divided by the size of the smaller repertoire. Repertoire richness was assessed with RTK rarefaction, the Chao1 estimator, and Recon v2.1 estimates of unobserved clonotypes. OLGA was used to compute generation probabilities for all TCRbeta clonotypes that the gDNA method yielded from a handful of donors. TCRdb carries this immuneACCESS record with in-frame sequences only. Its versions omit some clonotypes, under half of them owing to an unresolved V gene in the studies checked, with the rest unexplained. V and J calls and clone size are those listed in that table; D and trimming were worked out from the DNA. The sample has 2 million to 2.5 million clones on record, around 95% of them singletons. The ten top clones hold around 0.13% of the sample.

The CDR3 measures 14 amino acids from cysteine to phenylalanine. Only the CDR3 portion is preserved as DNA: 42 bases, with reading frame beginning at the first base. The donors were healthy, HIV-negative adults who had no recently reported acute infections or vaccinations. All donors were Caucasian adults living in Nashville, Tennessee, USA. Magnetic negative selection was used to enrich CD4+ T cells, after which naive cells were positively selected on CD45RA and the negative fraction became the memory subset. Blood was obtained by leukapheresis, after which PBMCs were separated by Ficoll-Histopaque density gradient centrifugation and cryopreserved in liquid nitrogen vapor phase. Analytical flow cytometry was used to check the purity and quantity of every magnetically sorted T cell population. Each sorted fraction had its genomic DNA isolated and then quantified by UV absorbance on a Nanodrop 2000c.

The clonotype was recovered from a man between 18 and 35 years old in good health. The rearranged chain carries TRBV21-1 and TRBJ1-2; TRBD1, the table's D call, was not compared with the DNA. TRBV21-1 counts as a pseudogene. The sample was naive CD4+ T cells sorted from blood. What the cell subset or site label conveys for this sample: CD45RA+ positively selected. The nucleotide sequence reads TGTGCCAGCAGCCGTCGACAGGGGGCGCGAGGCTACACCTTC. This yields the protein CASSRRQGARGYTF.